This entry lists 30 T cell receptor beta chains sequenced from one sample in a study of T cells after yellow fever vaccination. TCRdb reprocessed the 5' RACE reads via MiXCR and lists one record per CDR3 protein. The sample has around 350,000 distinct CDR3 sequences, around 6.5% seen once; the top ten hold about 15%. The sequencing here drew on PBMCs, taken 5 days after the yellow fever booster vaccination. The receptors were sampled from a man younger than 45 who received the YFV17D yellow fever vaccine.

This rearrangement joins TRBV18 to TRBJ2-5; TRBD2 matches at 11 bases. Losses at the gene ends were 3 bases for V and 2 bases for J; bases not matched to a gene: 5. The CDR3 runs 16 residues. Germline lookup yields CDR1 KGHSH and CDR2 LQKENI. CDR3 in DNA: TGTGCCAGCTCACCCTGGGGACTAGCGGCTCAAGAGACCCAGTACTTC. This gives the protein CASSPWGLAAQETQYF.

The chain carries TRBV7-2 and TRBJ1-5, with 7 nucleotides matching TRBD1. The CDR3 sequence is 15 residues long. Germline V gene sequence: CDR1 SGHTA, CDR2 FQGNSA. V trimming: 6 bases; J trimming: 0 bases; junction bases outside the gene matches: 5. The CDR3 is CASSIRDSSNQPQHF. The CDR3 DNA is TGTGCCAGCAGTATTCGGGACAGTAGCAATCAGCCCCAGCATTTT.

Comment on this clonotype: The junction and the germline gene differ at one end; a read error may be behind it. V usage is TRBV24-1 and J usage is TRBJ2-1; 11 positions agree with TRBD2. This CDR3 has 16 amino acids. Germline-derived CDR1 and CDR2 are KGHDR and SFDVKD. In nucleotides, the CDR3 is TGTGCCACCAGCGATTCGGGACTAGCGGTCCACAATGAGCAGTTCTTC. Translation gives CATSDSGLAVHNEQFF.

This clonotype was counted at least ten times. The chain is built from TRBV7-6 and TRBJ2-7; TRBD1 matches at 10 bases. Germline trimming cut 5 bases from V and 4 bases from J; bases unmatched to any gene: 8. In germline, CDR1 is SGHVS, CDR2 FNYEAQ. CDR3 length: 15 residues. The CDR3 region has the DNA TGTGCCAGCAGCCGTCCGGGACAGGGGAAATACGAGCAGTACTTC. Protein sequence: CASSRPGQGKYEQYF.

This clonotype was picked up many times. V usage is TRBV5-1 and J usage is TRBJ2-7; 13 bases are shared with TRBD2. The CDR3 runs to 18 residues. Germline V gives CDR1 SGHRS, CDR2 YFSETQ. The V gene end was trimmed by 4 bases and the J gene end by 3 bases; junction bases not matched to a gene: 13. CDR3 protein: CASSVNLPGTSGVYEQYF. The CDR3 coding sequence is TGCGCCAGCAGCGTGAACCTACCCGGGACTAGCGGGGTCTACGAGCAGTACTTC.

This clonotype was found many times. This chain links TRBV6-1 with TRBJ2-5; D tentatively fits TRBD1 or TRBD2 (5 bases each). The CDR3 totals 14 residues. CDR1 and CDR2 from the germline V gene are MNHNS and SASEGT. Trimming stripped 6 bases from V and 4 bases from J, with 15 bases between. CDR3 sequence (DNA): TGTGCCAGCAGGTCCGGGGCAGCCGGAGAGACCCAGTACTTC. Its translation is CASRSGAAGETQYF.

This chain links TRBV10-3 with TRBJ2-3, with D uncertain. V was trimmed by 10 bases and J by 5 bases, leaving 22 bases between them. CDR1 ENHRY and CDR2 SYGVKD come from the germline V gene. The CDR3 covers 15 residues. The CDR3 DNA reads TGTGCCACAAACCTCGAACCAGGTCCAGGAGATACGCAGTATTTT. It translates to CATNLEPGPGDTQYF.

The CDR3 sequence: CASSPLPVRVGGPPYEQYF. CDR3 bases: TGTGCCAGCAGCCCCCTACCGGTTAGGGTGGGAGGGCCCCCCTACGAGCAGTACTTC. J is TRBJ2-7 and V is TRBV11-2; 7 nucleotides agree with TRBD2. This CDR3 spans 19 amino acids. The germline gives CDR1 SGHAT, CDR2 FQNNGV. J was trimmed by 2 bases and V by 5 bases; bases with no gene match: 21.

This clonotype occurred a few times. The chain couples TRBV18 to TRBJ2-3, with D possibly being TRBD1 (5 bases). Trimming took off 3 bases at V and 1 base at J, with 29 bases between the two ends. The germline V gene encodes CDR1 KGHSH and CDR2 LQKENI. The CDR3 is made up of 21 amino acids. The CDR3 region has the DNA TGTGCCAGCTCACCTCCAGCTAAGACAGAAACGAGTTCCTGGGGCACAGATACGCAGTATTTT. Its translation: CASSPPAKTETSSWGTDTQYF.

The chain joins TRBV23-1 to TRBJ2-5; D remains unclear. TRBV23-1 is known as an ORF, though its function is uncertain. CDR3 length equals 16 residues. Trimming stripped 4 bases from V and 5 bases from J, with 20 bases between. The CDR3, as DNA: TGCGCCAGCAGTCCTCCTCGGGCAGGCATGGGGGAGACCCAGTACTTC. It encodes CASSPPRAGMGETQYF.

This clonotype has at least ten counts. V and J are TRBV20-1 and TRBJ2-3, with 7 positions matching TRBD2. CDR1 is DFQATT and CDR2 is SNEGSKA in the germline V gene (reference sequence). The CDR3 consists of 16 residues. Trimming removed 4 bases from V and 2 bases from J; junction bases left unmatched: 12. CDR3 nucleotides: TGCAGTGCTAAAGGGAGGCTAGCGGATAACACAGATACGCAGTATTTT. Its protein product is CSAKGRLADNTDTQYF.

The V gene is TRBV3-1, the J gene TRBJ2-5; 8 positions agree with TRBD2. CDR1 is LGHDT and CDR2 is YNNKEL in the germline V gene (reference sequence). J lost 4 bases, V lost 5 bases, and 3 bases had no gene match. This CDR3 region has 13 residues. The CDR3 is CASSWTSRETQYF. CDR3 coding DNA: TGTGCCAGCAGCTGGACTAGCCGAGAGACCCAGTACTTC.

V and J are TRBV12-3 or TRBV12-4 and TRBJ2-3; 8 bases are a match to TRBD1. This CDR3 contains 13 residues. The V segment lost 7 bases and the J segment 4 bases; nucleotides outside the gene matches: 4. This CDR3 is CASTDRVADTQYF. CDR3 DNA: TGTGCCAGCACGGACAGGGTAGCAGATACGCAGTATTTT.

V and J are TRBV20-1 and TRBJ2-3; maybe TRBD1 (6 bases). Germline V gene lookup returns CDR1 DFQATT and CDR2 SNEGSKA (reference sequence). V shed 1 base and J shed 3 bases, with 14 bases lying between them. The CDR3 totals 15 residues. CDR3 sequence: CSARARGGVTDTQYF. DNA of the CDR3: TGCAGTGCTAGAGCCCGAGGGGGAGTTACAGATACGCAGTATTTT.

This clonotype was seen only a few times. The rearrangement links TRBV18 to TRBJ1-5, with D unclear. V lost 6 bases and J lost 1, with 16 bases in between. Looked up from germline, CDR1 is KGHSH and CDR2 is LQKENI. CDR3 size: 16 residues. CDR3 DNA: TGTGCCAGCTCGCCCCGGACTCCCGGAAGCAATCAGCCCCAGCATTTT. It encodes CASSPRTPGSNQPQHF.

This chain links TRBV19 with TRBJ2-1; 7 bases are a match to TRBD1. Germline CDR1 is LNHDA and CDR2 is SQIVND (reference sequence). The length of the CDR3 is 14 residues. Trimming took 5 bases from V and 5 from J; bases not matched to a gene: 6. CDR3 residues: CASSQGGTHNEQFF. The CDR3 bases are TGTGCCAGTAGTCAAGGGGGCACTCACAATGAGCAGTTCTTC. Filled out from reference TRBV19 and TRBJ2-1, the complete variable domain reads DGGITQSPKYLFRKEGQNVTLSCEQNLNHDAMYWYRQDPGQGLRLIYYSQIVNDFQKGDIAEGYSVSREKKESFPLTVTSAQKNPTAFYLCASSQGGTHNEQFFGPGTRLTVL.

This clonotype was seen more than once but under ten times. This chain uses TRBV20-1 with TRBJ2-7, with 11 bases that match TRBD2. The CDR3 extends over 15 amino acids. Germline trimming cut 4 bases from V and 2 bases from J; bases unmatched to any gene: 7. Germline V CDR1 and CDR2: DFQATT, SNEGSKA (reference sequence). The CDR3 region has the DNA TGCAGTGCTACCGTAGCGGGAGGGCCGGCCTACGAGCAGTACTTC. It specifies CSATVAGGPAYEQYF.

The chain joins TRBV5-5 to TRBJ2-1, with TRBD1 matching 7 bases. The CDR3 is 15 residues long. After removal of 3 bases from V and 6 bases from J, the junction contained 9 bases not matched to a gene. The germline gives CDR1 SGHKS, CDR2 YYEKEE (reference sequence). CDR3 sequence reads: CASSWAVRDSNEQFF. Written as DNA, the CDR3 is TGTGCCAGCAGCTGGGCTGTTCGGGACAGCAATGAGCAGTTCTTC. The complete variable domain, with remaining parts taken from reference TRBV5-5 and TRBJ2-1, reads DAGVTQSPTHLIKTRGQQVTLRCSPISGHKSVSWYQQVLGQGPQFIFQYYEKEERGRGNFPDRFSARQFPNYSSELNVNALLLGDSALYLCASSWAVRDSNEQFFGPGTRLTVL.

Only one count was recorded for this clonotype. A much larger clone sits a single nucleotide away, making a read error possible. This CDR3 fails to terminate in the conserved phenylalanine or tryptophan, so it likely reflects a read error. The genes are TRBV6-1 and TRBJ1-3, with TRBD1 matching 8 bases. V was clipped by 7 bases and J by 2 bases; unmatched bases: 4. Germline V CDR1 and CDR2: MNHNS, SASEGT. The CDR3 runs to 14 residues. The CDR3 sequence: CASTADRAGNTIYL. DNA for the CDR3: TGTGCCAGCACCGCGGACAGGGCTGGAAACACCATATATCTT.

This clonotype was seen more than once but under ten times. The genes are TRBV6-2 or TRBV6-3 and TRBJ2-5, with 7 bases fitting TRBD2. The CDR3 consists of 18 residues. The V gene's germline CDR1 is MNHEY and CDR2 SVGEGT. V lost 3 bases, J lost 2 bases, and 15 bases stayed unmatched. CDR3 loop: CASSYAVGRSGGQETQYF. Here the CDR3 DNA reads TGTGCCAGCAGTTATGCAGTCGGGAGGTCAGGTGGGCAAGAGACCCAGTACTTC.

This clonotype was detected ten times or more. The genes are TRBV10-3 and TRBJ2-7, with no clear D. Per germline, CDR1 ENHRY and CDR2 SYGVKD. V shed 6 bases and J shed 3 bases, with 9 bases lying between them. The CDR3 sequence is 12 residues long. The CDR3 bases are TGTGCCATCAGAGAAGAAGGCTACGAGCAGTACTTC. As protein: CAIREEGYEQYF.

In this sample, this clonotype turned up a few times. The gene calls are TRBV6-5 and TRBJ1-3; D is unclear. V was trimmed by 4 bases and J by 2 bases, leaving 12 bases between them. There are 15 residues in the CDR3. Germline CDR1 MNHEY, CDR2 SVGAGI. This CDR3 reads CASSSWSWTGNTIYF. The CDR3 nucleotides are TGTGCCAGCAGTTCCTGGTCGTGGACTGGAAACACCATATATTTT.

This clonotype was counted between two and nine times. V usage is TRBV18 and J usage is TRBJ1-5; a weak D match, TRBD1 (5 bases). V was pared by 6 bases and J by 7 bases, with 22 bases between. Germline lookup yields CDR1 KGHSH and CDR2 LQKENI. This CDR3 has 16 amino acids. The CDR3 loop reads CASSTTGLRTPQPQHF. CDR3 sequence (DNA): TGTGCCAGCTCTACGACGGGACTCAGGACCCCCCAGCCCCAGCATTTT.

The table lists this clonotype with a few counts. The chain recombines TRBV4-2 with TRBJ2-5; TRBD2 matches 10 bases. CDR3 size: 15 residues. The V segment lost 3 bases and the J segment 2 bases; nucleotides outside the gene matches: 3. Germline CDR1 reads LGHNA; CDR2 reads YNFKEQ. The CDR3 spells CASSHGTSVQETQYF. As DNA, the CDR3 is TGTGCCAGCAGCCACGGGACTAGCGTACAAGAGACCCAGTACTTC.

In this sample, this clonotype turned up many times. The chain combines TRBV4-1 with TRBJ2-4, with TRBD1 identical over 7 bases. J lost 4 bases, V lost 2 bases, and 2 bases had no gene match. Per the germline V gene, CDR1 is MGHRA and CDR2 is YSYEKL. The CDR3 is 14 amino acids. CDR3 sequence reads: CASSQPGQKNIQYF. The CDR3 coding sequence is TGCGCCAGCAGCCAACCGGGACAGAAAAACATTCAGTACTTC.

At least ten counts were recorded for this clonotype. The chain couples TRBV27 to TRBJ1-6, with TRBD1 matching over 7 bases. J gave up 9 bases and V 5 bases, and 7 bases lay outside the gene matches. Germline V gives CDR1 MNHEY, CDR2 SMNVEV (reference sequence). The CDR3 runs to 14 residues. DNA of the CDR3: TGTGCCAGCAGTCCGACAGGGAGATCTTCACCCCTCCACTTT. The encoded protein is CASSPTGRSSPLHF.

The sample holds many counts of this clonotype. The chain has TRBV10-3 and TRBJ1-1, with 7 nucleotides matching TRBD1. Unmatched junction bases numbered 13, after V lost 6 bases and J lost 3 bases. The germline V gene has CDR1 ENHRY and CDR2 SYGVKD. This CDR3 spans 16 amino acids. The DNA for the CDR3 is TGTGCCATCAGAGGACAAAACGGGACAGCGTACACTGAAGCTTTCTTT. Its protein is CAIRGQNGTAYTEAFF.

This clonotype was seen ten or more times. The J gene is TRBJ2-1, the V gene TRBV20-1; the match to TRBD2 covers 7 bases. The CDR3 contains 13 residues. Germline assignment: CDR1 DFQATT and CDR2 SNEGSKA (reference sequence). V shed 5 bases, J shed 2 bases, and the junction held 3 bases outside the gene matches. CDR3 sequence (DNA): TGCAGTGCTCCCGGGACTACCTACAATGAGCAGTTCTTC. It is translated as CSAPGTTYNEQFF.

In this sample, this clonotype turned up many times. V is TRBV20-1 and J is TRBJ2-1; D is perhaps TRBD2 (7 bases). Germline V gene lookup returns CDR1 DFQATT and CDR2 SNEGSKA (reference sequence). This CDR3 region has 20 residues. Trimming left V 6 bases short and J 1 base short, with 31 bases between. CDR3 coding DNA: TGCAGTGCGAGGGGAGGGGGAATCGAGACGCCGACTCTATCCTACAATGAGCAGTTCTTC. Protein sequence: CSARGGGIETPTLSYNEQFF.

This clonotype was recorded a few times. The V gene is TRBV30, the J gene TRBJ2-3; perhaps TRBD1 as D (5 bases). Germline V lookup: CDR1 GTSNPN, CDR2 SVGIG (reference sequence). The CDR3 extends over 12 amino acids. Trimming shortened V by 0 bases and J by 14 bases, and 15 bases separated the two germline ends. CDR3 bases: TGTGCCTGGAGTGTAGGGGTACAGATGCTGTATTTT. Amino acids: CAWSVGVQMLYF.